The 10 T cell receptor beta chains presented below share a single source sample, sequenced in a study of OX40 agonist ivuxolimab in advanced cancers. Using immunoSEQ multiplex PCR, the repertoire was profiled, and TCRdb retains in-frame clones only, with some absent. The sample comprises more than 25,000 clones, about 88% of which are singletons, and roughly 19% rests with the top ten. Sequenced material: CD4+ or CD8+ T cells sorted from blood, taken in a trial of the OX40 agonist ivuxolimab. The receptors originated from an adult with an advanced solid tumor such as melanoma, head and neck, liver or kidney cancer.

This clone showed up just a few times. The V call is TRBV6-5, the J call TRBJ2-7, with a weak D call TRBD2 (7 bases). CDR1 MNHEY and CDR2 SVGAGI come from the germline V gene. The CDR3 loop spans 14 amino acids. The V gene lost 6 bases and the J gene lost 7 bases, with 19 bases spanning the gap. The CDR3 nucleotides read TGTGCCAGCAGCTTCCGAGGGGGGGCGGGGGAGCAGTACTTC. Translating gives CASSFRGGAGEQYF.

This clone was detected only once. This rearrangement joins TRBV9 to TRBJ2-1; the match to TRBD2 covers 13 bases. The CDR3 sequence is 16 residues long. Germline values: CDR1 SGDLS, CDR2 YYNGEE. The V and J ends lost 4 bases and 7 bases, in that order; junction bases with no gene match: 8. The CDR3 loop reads CASSPRLAGGFNEQFF. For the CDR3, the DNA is TGTGCCAGCAGCCCTCGACTAGCGGGAGGATTTAATGAGCAGTTCTTC. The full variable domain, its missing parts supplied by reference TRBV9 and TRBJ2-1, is DSGVTQTPKHLITATGQRVTLRCSPRSGDLSVYWYQQSLDQGLQFLIQYYNGEERAKGNILERFSAQQFPDLHSELNLSSLELGDSALYFCASSPRLAGGFNEQFFGPGTRLTVL.

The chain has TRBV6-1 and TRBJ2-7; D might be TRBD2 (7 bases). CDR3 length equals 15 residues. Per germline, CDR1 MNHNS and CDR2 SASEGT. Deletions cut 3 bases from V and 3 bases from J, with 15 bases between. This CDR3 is CASSEGRGGGYEQYF. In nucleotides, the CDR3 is TGTGCCAGCAGTGAGGGCAGGGGAGGGGGCTACGAGCAGTACTTC.

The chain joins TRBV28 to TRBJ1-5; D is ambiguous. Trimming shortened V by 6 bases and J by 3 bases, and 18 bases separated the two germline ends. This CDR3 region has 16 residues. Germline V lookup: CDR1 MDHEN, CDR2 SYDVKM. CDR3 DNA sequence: TGTGCCAGCAGCCCCAACCCGGTTTCCCTCAATCAGCCCCAGCATTTT. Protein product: CASSPNPVSLNQPQHF.

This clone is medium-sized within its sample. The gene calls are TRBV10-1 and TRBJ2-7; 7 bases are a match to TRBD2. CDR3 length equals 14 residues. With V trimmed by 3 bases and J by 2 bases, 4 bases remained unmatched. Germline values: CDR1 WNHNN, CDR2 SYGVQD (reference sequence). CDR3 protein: CASSDPGGTYEQYF. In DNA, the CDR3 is TGCGCCAGCAGTGATCCGGGGGGTACCTACGAGCAGTACTTC.

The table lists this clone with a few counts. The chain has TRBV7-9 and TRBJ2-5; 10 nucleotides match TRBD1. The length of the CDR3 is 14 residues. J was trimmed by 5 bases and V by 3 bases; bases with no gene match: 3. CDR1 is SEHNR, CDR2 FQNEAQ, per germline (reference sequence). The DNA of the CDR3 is TGTGCCAGCAGCTTGACAGGGGGCGTTGAGACCCAGTACTTC. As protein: CASSLTGGVETQYF.

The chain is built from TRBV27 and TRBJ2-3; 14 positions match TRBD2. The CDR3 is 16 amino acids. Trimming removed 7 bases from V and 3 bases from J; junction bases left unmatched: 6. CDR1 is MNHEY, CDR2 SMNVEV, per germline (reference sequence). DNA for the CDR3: TGTGCCAGCACCCCGAGGACTAGCGGGGGGACAGATACGCAGTATTTT. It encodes CASTPRTSGGTDTQYF.

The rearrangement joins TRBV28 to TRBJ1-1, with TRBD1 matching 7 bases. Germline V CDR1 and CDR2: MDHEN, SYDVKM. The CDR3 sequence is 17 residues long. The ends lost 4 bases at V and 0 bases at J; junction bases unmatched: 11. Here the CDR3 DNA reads TGTGCCAGCAGTTACAAGAGGCTGGGACAGTTGAACACTGAAGCTTTCTTT. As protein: CASSYKRLGQLNTEAFF.

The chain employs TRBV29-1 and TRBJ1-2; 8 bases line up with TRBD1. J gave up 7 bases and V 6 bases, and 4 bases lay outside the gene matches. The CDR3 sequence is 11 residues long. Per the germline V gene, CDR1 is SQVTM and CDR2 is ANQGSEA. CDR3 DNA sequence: TGCAGCGTCTGGACAGGGAGTGGCTACACCTTC. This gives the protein CSVWTGSGYTF. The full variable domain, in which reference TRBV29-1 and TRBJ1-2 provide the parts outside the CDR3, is SAVISQKPSRDICQRGTSLTIQCQVDSQVTMMFWYRQQPGQSLTLIATANQGSEATYESGFVIDKFPISRPNLTFSTLTVSNMSPEDSSIYLCSVWTGSGYTFGSGTRLTVV.

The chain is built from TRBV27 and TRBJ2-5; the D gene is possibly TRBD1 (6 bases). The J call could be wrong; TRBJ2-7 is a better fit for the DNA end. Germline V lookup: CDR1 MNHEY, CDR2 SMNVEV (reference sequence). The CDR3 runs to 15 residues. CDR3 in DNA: TGTGCCAGCAGTTTAATGATGGGGACACTCTACGAGCAGTACTTC. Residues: CASSLMMGTLYEQYF.